Each of the 22 T cell receptor beta chains below was sequenced from the same sample in a study of regulatory T cells in long-lasting Graves disease. Time point reported: newly diagnosed GD, antithyroid drugs for less than 3 months. Preparation of the TCR library used RNA extracted from PBMCs. Arm-PCR with iRepertoire HTBI primers amplified the CDR3 regions for these TCR beta libraries. TCRdb analysed the multiplex PCR reads with MiXCR anew, one entry per CDR3 protein. This table holds fewer than 450,000 distinct CDR3 sequences, around 16% found once. A further study also used this sample, focusing on T cells in Graves' hyperthyroidism and ophthalmopathy.

Sequenced here: peripheral blood mononuclear cells (PBMCs), sampled at new diagnosis, from a patient treated with antithyroid drugs. These receptors all stem from a woman aged 35 to 49 with Graves disease.

This clonotype has only a few counts. This sequence joins TRBV24-1 and TRBJ2-3, with 10 nucleotides matching TRBD2. Germline-derived CDR1 and CDR2 are KGHDR and SFDVKD. The V and J ends lost 1 base and 2 bases, in that order; junction bases with no gene match: 5. This CDR3 comprises 17 residues. The CDR3 region has the DNA TGTGCCACCAGTGATTTTAGGACTAGCGGAGACACAGATACGCAGTATTTT. Translated, it gives CATSDFRTSGDTDTQYF.

This chain connects TRBV10-3 to TRBJ2-1; tentatively, D is TRBD2 (5 bases). Trimming pared 3 bases from V and 1 base from J, leaving 13 bases between. Germline lookup yields CDR1 ENHRY and CDR2 SYGVKD. This CDR3 region has 16 residues. DNA of the CDR3: TGTGCCATCAGTGACGGACGGAGGAGGTCCTACAATGAGCAGTTCTTC. Translated, it gives CAISDGRRRSYNEQFF.

At least ten counts were recorded for this clonotype. V gene TRBV7-8 combines with J gene TRBJ2-1; 10 bases fit TRBD2. The CDR3 has 16 residues. The V segment lost 5 bases and the J segment 6 bases; nucleotides outside the gene matches: 10. CDR1 and CDR2 from the germline V gene are SGHVS and FQNEAQ. The CDR3 spells CASSELPGLAPNEQFF. The CDR3 DNA is TGTGCCAGCAGCGAATTACCGGGACTAGCGCCCAATGAGCAGTTCTTC.

In its sample, this clonotype was seen many times. J is TRBJ2-1 and V is TRBV9, with a tentative D call TRBD1 (6 bases). Trimming took 4 bases from V and 6 from J, leaving 20 bases between them. The CDR3 length is 16 residues. Per germline, CDR1 SGDLS and CDR2 YYNGEE. CDR3 residues: CASSPPEEGESNEQFF. CDR3 nucleotides: TGTGCCAGCAGCCCACCGGAAGAGGGGGAGTCCAATGAGCAGTTCTTC.

In this sample, this clonotype turned up a few times. J is TRBJ2-3 and V is TRBV19, with D possibly TRBD2 on 5 matching bases. With 7 bases removed from V and 2 bases from J, the gap between germline ends came to 19 bases. The CDR3 runs to 16 residues. Germline CDR1 reads LNHDA; CDR2 reads SQIVND (reference sequence). The CDR3 region is CASMSGPLSFTDTQYF. DNA of the CDR3: TGTGCCAGTATGAGCGGACCCCTCTCTTTCACAGATACGCAGTATTTT.

The chain couples TRBV27 to TRBJ2-1; tentative D call: TRBD2 (7 bases). CDR3 length: 15 residues. Trimming pared 5 bases from V and 8 bases from J, leaving 19 bases between. Germline V gene data show CDR1 as MNHEY and CDR2 as SMNVEV (reference sequence). The CDR3 DNA reads as TGTGCCAGCAGTCCGGACTTAGGGGGAGGGGATGAGCAGTTCTTC. Translated, it gives CASSPDLGGGDEQFF.

Ten or more counts support this clonotype. V and J are TRBV3-1 and TRBJ2-7; D is unresolved. V was cut by 3 bases and J by 0 bases, with 9 bases left in between. Per the germline V gene, CDR1 is LGHDT and CDR2 is YNNKEL (reference sequence). The CDR3 totals 14 residues. For the CDR3, the DNA is TGTGCCAGCAGCCACCTGGGGTACTCCTACGAGCAGTACTTC. Its protein is CASSHLGYSYEQYF.

The sample holds a few counts of this clonotype. The chain has TRBV6-2 or TRBV6-3 and TRBJ2-7, with TRBD1 identical over 8 bases. CDR3 length equals 14 residues. Germline-derived CDR1 and CDR2 are MNHEY and SVGEGT. After removal of 6 bases from V and 3 bases from J, the junction contained 7 bases not matched to a gene. CDR3 in DNA: TGTGCCAGCAGCATTTACAGGGGGTACTACGAGCAGTACTTC. Translating it yields CASSIYRGYYEQYF.

This clonotype showed up many times. The chain links TRBV10-3 to TRBJ1-2; TRBD1 agrees at 9 bases. This CDR3 comprises 17 residues. Germline trimming cut 2 bases from V and 7 bases from J; bases unmatched to any gene: 14. In germline, CDR1 is ENHRY, CDR2 SYGVKD. The CDR3 DNA sequence: TGTGCCATCAGTGAGGGGACAGGGTGGAGCAGCTGGCGTGGCTACACCTTC. Its translation: CAISEGTGWSSWRGYTF.

The rearrangement links TRBV10-3 to TRBJ2-3; 11 bases are a match to TRBD1. The CDR3 totals 14 residues. The trim removed 5 bases at V and 5 bases at J, leaving 3 bases unmatched. The germline gives CDR1 ENHRY, CDR2 SYGVKD. CDR3 in amino acids: CAISLGTGGDTQYF. The CDR3 region has the DNA TGTGCCATCAGTTTGGGGACAGGGGGAGATACGCAGTATTTT.

Regarding this clonotype: A much larger clone sits a single nucleotide away, making a read error possible. This rearrangement joins TRBV11-3 to TRBJ2-5, with 7 positions matching TRBD2. J lost 5 bases, V lost 4 bases, and 10 bases had no gene match. CDR1 and CDR2 (germline): SGHNT, YENEEA. The CDR3 contains 15 residues. CDR3 sequence reads: CASSSGRGEWETQYF. As DNA, the CDR3 is TGTGCCAGCAGCTCCGGACGGGGGGAGTGGGAGACCCAGTACTTC.

For this clonotype: A single base separates this from a much larger clone, so it may be a read error. The chain links TRBV6-1 to TRBJ2-7; D gene ambiguous. The CDR3 is 11 residues long. Germline values: CDR1 MNHNS, CDR2 SASEGT. Between the trimmed V and J ends, which lost 6 bases and 3 bases, there was a span of 6 bases. Written as DNA, the CDR3 is TGTGCCAGCAGCTTCAACTACGAGCAGTACTTC. This translates into CASSFNYEQYF.

This clonotype was counted many times. CDR3 in amino acids: CASSLRASTDTQYF. CDR3 nucleotide sequence: TGCGCCAGCAGCTTGAGGGCAAGCACAGATACGCAGTATTTT. This chain joins TRBV5-1 and TRBJ2-3, with D unclear. Trimming took off 1 base at V and 0 bases at J, with 6 bases between the two ends. Germline-derived CDR1 and CDR2 are SGHRS and YFSETQ. The CDR3 is 14 amino acids.

The sample holds a few counts of this clonotype. CDR3 amino acids: CASSPQGGQTYEQYF. The DNA for the CDR3 is TGTGCCAGCTCACCTCAGGGGGGCCAGACCTACGAGCAGTACTTC. The gene calls are TRBV18 and TRBJ2-7; a possible D gene is TRBD1 (7 bases). The CDR3 spans 15 residues. Per the germline V gene, CDR1 is KGHSH and CDR2 is LQKENI. V lost 3 bases, J lost 2 bases, and 14 bases lay in between.

This clonotype was observed a few times. A much bigger clone sits one base away, suggesting this may be a read error. Lacking the conserved final phenylalanine or tryptophan, this CDR3 likely reflects a read error. This chain joins TRBV7-3 and TRBJ2-1; 8 nucleotides match TRBD1. V dropped 3 bases and J dropped 7; count of bases not matched to a gene: 2. CDR3 size: 13 residues. Germline-derived CDR1 and CDR2 are SGHTA and FQGTGA. This CDR3 is CASSLQGANEQFS. The CDR3 DNA is TGTGCCAGCAGCTTGCAGGGGGCGAATGAGCAGTTCTCC.

There are many counts of this clonotype. The chain combines TRBV2 with TRBJ1-2; the D gene is possibly TRBD1 (6 bases). Trimming took 3 bases from V and 4 from J, leaving 9 bases between them. This CDR3 spans 13 amino acids. Germline values: CDR1 SNHLY, CDR2 FYNNEI. CDR3 DNA: TGTGCCAGCAGTGATAAGGACAGCTATGGCTACACCTTC. Protein product: CASSDKDSYGYTF. Full variable domain (rest looked up from reference TRBV2 and TRBJ1-2): EPEVTQTPSHQVTQMGQEVILRCVPISNHLYFYWYRQILGQKVEFLVSFYNNEISEKSEIFDDQFSVERPDGSNFTLKIRSTKLEDSAMYFCASSDKDSYGYTFGSGTRLTVV.

Only a few counts were recorded for this clonotype. The chain joins TRBV5-4 to TRBJ2-1; 13 nucleotides match TRBD2. This CDR3 is 15 amino acids long. The germline V gene has CDR1 SGHNT and CDR2 YYREEE (reference sequence). After removal of 5 bases from V and 7 bases from J, the junction contained 6 bases not matched to a gene. Here the CDR3 reads CASSPGLAGLNEQFF. The CDR3 region has the DNA TGTGCCAGCAGTCCGGGACTAGCGGGACTAAATGAGCAGTTCTTC. The entire variable domain, with the rest obtained from reference TRBV5-4 and TRBJ2-1, is as follows: ETGVTQSPTHLIKTRGQQVTLRCSSQSGHNTVSWYQQALGQGPQFIFQYYREEENGRGNFPPRFSGLQFPNYSSELNVNALELDDSALYLCASSPGLAGLNEQFFGPGTRLTVL.

A note on this clonotype: A much larger clone is a single base away; this may be a read error. The chain carries TRBV18 and TRBJ1-4, with no clear D. The germline V gene encodes CDR1 KGHSH and CDR2 LQKENI. This CDR3 is 13 amino acids long. The CDR3 loop is CASSSGVNEKMFF. DNA for the CDR3: TGTGCCAGCTCGTCCGGGGTGAATGAAAAAATGTTTTTT.

A note on this clonotype: A read error is possible here, since a much larger clone lies one base away. This rearrangement joins TRBV11-2 to TRBJ2-1, with D possibly being TRBD2 (5 bases). The ends were cut back, 8 bases at V and 2 bases at J, with 16 bases in the middle. From germline, CDR1 is SGHAT and CDR2 FQNNGV. The CDR3 is 15 amino acids. The CDR3 DNA reads TGTGCCAGCTCAGTCCGGGGAGTTCCCTACAATGAGCAGTTCTTC. Protein: CASSVRGVPYNEQFF.

About this clonotype: An end of the junction differs from the germline gene, which may be a read error. The chain has TRBV6-2 or TRBV6-3 and TRBJ1-4; D is uncertain. CDR3 length equals 14 residues. Looked up from germline, CDR1 is MNHEY and CDR2 is SVGEGT. The CDR3 here is CASSITSTNEKPFF. As DNA, the CDR3 is TGTGCCAGCAGCATTACTTCAACTAATGAAAAACCGTTTTTT.

This clonotype was detected many times. The chain links TRBV2 to TRBJ2-1; 7 nucleotides match TRBD1. Germline trimming cut 4 bases from V and 3 bases from J; bases unmatched to any gene: 0. The CDR3 extends over 13 amino acids. Germline loops: CDR1 SNHLY, CDR2 FYNNEI. The CDR3: CASSGQGYNEQFF. The CDR3 nucleotides read TGTGCCAGCAGTGGACAGGGCTACAATGAGCAGTTCTTC.

This clonotype has at least ten counts. CDR3: CASSLAGGTSGSNEQFF. CDR3 DNA sequence: TGTGCCAGCAGTTTAGCGGGGGGGACTAGCGGCTCCAATGAGCAGTTCTTC. The chain is built from TRBV12-3 or TRBV12-4 and TRBJ2-1; 11 bases are a match to TRBD2. The CDR3 loop spans 17 amino acids. V lost 0 bases to trimming and J lost 6 bases; unmatched junction nucleotides: 7.